This entry concerns a single T cell receptor beta chain. The source of the sample is a study of T cell changes during pregnancy in multiple sclerosis. Sequenced by immunoSEQ multiplex PCR; TCRdb stores in-frame clones only, minus some. The data contain fewer than 75,000 clones, about 91% of them seen just once; the ten biggest clones take up 3% to 4%. The source of this sequence is a female donor in good health, enrolled as a control in a pregnancy study. The sequences come from peripheral blood, collected after pregnancy.

CDR3 protein: CASSRGQGVETQYF. The CDR3 bases are TGTGCCAGCAGCCGGGGACAGGGGGTAGAGACCCAGTACTTC. V is TRBV7-9 and J is TRBJ2-5; 11 bases agree with TRBD1. The CDR3 loop spans 14 amino acids. Per germline, CDR1 SEHNR and CDR2 FQNEAQ (reference sequence). The J segment lost 4 bases and the V segment lost 5 bases, leaving 3 bases of the junction unmatched.